The 2 T cell receptor beta chains presented below share a single source sample, sequenced in a study of human thymus T cells. The protocol was immunoSEQ multiplex PCR, while the TCRdb copy is restricted to in-frame clones and leaves out a portion. This sample has approximately 46,000 clones; approximately 95% occur once, and the top ten carry about 0.17%. Specimen: blood. The receptor source for this set is a girl under three years old with a congenital heart defect but otherwise immunologically healthy.

This chain uses TRBV28 with TRBJ2-7; 13 nucleotides align to TRBD2. The germline V gene has CDR1 MDHEN and CDR2 SYDVKM. With V trimmed by 4 bases and J by 3 bases, 12 bases remained unmatched. This CDR3 is built from 18 residues. CDR3 in DNA: TGTGCCAGCAGTTGGACTAGCGGGAGCTACGGATCGGGCTACGAGCAGTACTTC. This codes for CASSWTSGSYGSGYEQYF.

The chain employs TRBV11-3 and TRBJ2-1; D remains ambiguous. This CDR3 region has 15 residues. From germline, CDR1 is SGHNT and CDR2 YENEEA. V shed 5 bases and J shed 0 bases, with 11 bases lying between them. The CDR3 DNA follows: TGTGCCAGCAGCGCGGAGCCCGACTCCTACAATGAGCAGTTCTTC. It translates to CASSAEPDSYNEQFF.